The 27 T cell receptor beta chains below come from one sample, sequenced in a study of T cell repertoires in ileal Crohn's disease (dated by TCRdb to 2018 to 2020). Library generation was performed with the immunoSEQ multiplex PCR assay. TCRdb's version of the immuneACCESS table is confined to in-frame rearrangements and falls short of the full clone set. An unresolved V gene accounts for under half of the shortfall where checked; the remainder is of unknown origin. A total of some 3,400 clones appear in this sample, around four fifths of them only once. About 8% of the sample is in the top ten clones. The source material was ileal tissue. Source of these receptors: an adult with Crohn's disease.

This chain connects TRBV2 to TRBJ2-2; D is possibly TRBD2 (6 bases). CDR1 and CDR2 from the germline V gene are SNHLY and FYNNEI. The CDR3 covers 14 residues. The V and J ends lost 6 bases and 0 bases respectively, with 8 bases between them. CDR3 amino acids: CASRGTPNTGELFF. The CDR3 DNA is TGTGCCAGCAGAGGGACTCCGAACACCGGGGAGCTGTTTTTT.

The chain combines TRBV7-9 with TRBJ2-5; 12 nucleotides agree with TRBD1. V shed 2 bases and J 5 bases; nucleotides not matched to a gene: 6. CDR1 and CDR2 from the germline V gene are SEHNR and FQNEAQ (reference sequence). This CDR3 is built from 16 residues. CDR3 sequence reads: CASSLQGQGAGETQYF. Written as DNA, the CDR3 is TGTGCCAGCAGCTTACAGGGACAGGGGGCTGGGGAGACCCAGTACTTC.

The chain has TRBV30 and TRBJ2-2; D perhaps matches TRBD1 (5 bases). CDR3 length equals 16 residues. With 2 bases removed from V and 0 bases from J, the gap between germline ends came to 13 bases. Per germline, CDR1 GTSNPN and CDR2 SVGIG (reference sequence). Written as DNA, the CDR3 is TGTGCCTGGAGTCCAGGGCTTTTATCGAACACCGGGGAGCTGTTTTTT. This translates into CAWSPGLLSNTGELFF. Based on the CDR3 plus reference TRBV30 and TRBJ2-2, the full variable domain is SQTIHQWPATLVQPVGSPLSLECTVEGTSNPNLYWYRQAAGRGLQLLFYSVGIGQISSEVPQNLSASRPQDRQFILSSKKLLLSDSGFYLCAWSPGLLSNTGELFFGEGSRLTVL.

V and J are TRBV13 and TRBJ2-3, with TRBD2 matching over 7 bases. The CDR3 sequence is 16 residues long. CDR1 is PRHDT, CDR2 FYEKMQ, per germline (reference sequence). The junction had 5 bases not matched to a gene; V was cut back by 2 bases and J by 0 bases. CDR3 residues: CASSLKGGGSTDTQYF. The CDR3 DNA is TGTGCCAGCAGCTTAAAAGGCGGGGGAAGCACAGATACGCAGTATTTT.

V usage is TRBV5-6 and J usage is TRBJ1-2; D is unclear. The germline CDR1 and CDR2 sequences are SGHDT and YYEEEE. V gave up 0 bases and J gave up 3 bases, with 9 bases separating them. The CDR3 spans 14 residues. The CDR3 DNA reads TGTGCCAGCAGCTTGGCGCAGGCCCACTATGGCTACACCTTC. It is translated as CASSLAQAHYGYTF.

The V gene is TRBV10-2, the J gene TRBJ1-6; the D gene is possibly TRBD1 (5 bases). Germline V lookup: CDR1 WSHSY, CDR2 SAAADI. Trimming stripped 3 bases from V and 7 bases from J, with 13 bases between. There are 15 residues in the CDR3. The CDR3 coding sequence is TGCGCCAGCAGTGAACTGGGGCAGGTGAATTCACCCCTCCACTTT. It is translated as CASSELGQVNSPLHF.

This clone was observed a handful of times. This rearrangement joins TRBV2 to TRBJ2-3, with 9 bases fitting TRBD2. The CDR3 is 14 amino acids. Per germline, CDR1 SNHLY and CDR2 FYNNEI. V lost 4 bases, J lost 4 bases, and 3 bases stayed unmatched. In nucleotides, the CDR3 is TGTGCCAGCAGTGGCGGGAGGGCCCCAGATACGCAGTATTTT. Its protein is CASSGGRAPDTQYF.

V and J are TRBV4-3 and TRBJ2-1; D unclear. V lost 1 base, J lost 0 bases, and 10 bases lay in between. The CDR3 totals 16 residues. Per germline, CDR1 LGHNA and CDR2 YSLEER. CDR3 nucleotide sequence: TGCGCCAGCAGCCAAGTGGGCCTAAGCTCCTACAATGAGCAGTTCTTC. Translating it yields CASSQVGLSSYNEQFF.

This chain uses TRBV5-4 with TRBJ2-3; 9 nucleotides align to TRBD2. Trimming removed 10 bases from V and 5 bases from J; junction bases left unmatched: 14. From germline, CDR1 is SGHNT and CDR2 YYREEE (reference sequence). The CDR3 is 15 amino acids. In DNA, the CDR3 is TGTGCCGGCCTGGAGCGGGGGGCCCTAGGAGATACGCAGTATTTT. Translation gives CAGLERGALGDTQYF.

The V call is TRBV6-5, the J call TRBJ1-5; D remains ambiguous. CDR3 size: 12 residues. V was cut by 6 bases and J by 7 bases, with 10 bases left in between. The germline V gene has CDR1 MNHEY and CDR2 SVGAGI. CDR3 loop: CASSLPGQPQHF. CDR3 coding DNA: TGTGCCAGCAGCTTACCGGGGCAGCCCCAGCATTTT.

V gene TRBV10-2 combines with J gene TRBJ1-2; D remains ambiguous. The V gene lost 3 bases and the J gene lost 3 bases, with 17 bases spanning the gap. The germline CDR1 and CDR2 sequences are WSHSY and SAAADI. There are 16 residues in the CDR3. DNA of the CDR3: TGCGCCAGCAGTGACAAGGCGAGGGCAACGTACTATGGCTACACCTTC. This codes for CASSDKARATYYGYTF.

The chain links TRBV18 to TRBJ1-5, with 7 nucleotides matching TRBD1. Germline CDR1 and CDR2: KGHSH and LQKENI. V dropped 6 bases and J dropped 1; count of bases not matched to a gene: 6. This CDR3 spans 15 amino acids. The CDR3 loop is CASSPGTVSNQPQHF. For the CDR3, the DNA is TGTGCCAGCTCGCCCGGGACAGTGAGCAATCAGCCCCAGCATTTT.

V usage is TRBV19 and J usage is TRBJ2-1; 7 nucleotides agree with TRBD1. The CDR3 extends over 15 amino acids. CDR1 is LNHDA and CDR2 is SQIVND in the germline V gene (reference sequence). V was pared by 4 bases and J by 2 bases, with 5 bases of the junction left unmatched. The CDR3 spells CASSTEGTAYNEQFF. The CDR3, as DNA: TGTGCCAGTAGTACCGAGGGGACAGCCTACAATGAGCAGTTCTTC.

The CDR3 sequence is CASSPIHEQYF. CDR3 in DNA: TGTGCCAGCAGTCCTATCCACGAGCAGTACTTC. The rearrangement uses TRBV27 and TRBJ2-7; D is ambiguous. The ends were cut back, 5 bases at V and 5 bases at J, with 7 bases in the middle. This CDR3 region has 11 residues. Germline CDR1 is MNHEY and CDR2 is SMNVEV (reference sequence).

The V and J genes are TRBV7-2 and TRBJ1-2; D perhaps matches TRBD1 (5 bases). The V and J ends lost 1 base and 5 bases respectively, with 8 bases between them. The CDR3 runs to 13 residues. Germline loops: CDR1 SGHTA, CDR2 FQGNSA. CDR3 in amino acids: CASSLGAGYGYTF. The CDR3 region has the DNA TGTGCCAGCAGCTTAGGGGCAGGGTATGGCTACACCTTC.

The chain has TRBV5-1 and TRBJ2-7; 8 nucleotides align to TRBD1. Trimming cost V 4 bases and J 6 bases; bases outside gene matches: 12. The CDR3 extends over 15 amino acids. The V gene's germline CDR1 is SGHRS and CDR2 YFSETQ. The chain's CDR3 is CASSALGQGKSEQYF. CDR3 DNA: TGCGCCAGCAGCGCACTCGGACAGGGCAAGAGCGAGCAGTACTTC. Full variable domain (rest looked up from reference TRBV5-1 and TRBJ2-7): KAGVTQTPRYLIKTRGQQVTLSCSPISGHRSVSWYQQTPGQGLQFLFEYFSETQRNKGNFPGRFSGRQFSNSRSEMNVSTLELGDSALYLCASSALGQGKSEQYFGPGTRLTVT.

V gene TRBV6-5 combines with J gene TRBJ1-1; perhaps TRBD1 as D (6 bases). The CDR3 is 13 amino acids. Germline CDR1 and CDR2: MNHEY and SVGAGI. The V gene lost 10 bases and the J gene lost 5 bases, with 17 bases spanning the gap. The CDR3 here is CATIGGGRTEAFF. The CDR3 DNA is TGTGCCACCATTGGGGGCGGGCGAACTGAAGCTTTCTTT.

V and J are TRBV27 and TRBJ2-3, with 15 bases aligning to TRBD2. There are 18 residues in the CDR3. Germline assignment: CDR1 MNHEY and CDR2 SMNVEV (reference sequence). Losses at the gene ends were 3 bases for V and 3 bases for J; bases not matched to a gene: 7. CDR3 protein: CASSFRGLAGGWTDTQYF. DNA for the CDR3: TGTGCCAGCAGTTTCCGAGGACTAGCGGGAGGGTGGACAGATACGCAGTATTTT.

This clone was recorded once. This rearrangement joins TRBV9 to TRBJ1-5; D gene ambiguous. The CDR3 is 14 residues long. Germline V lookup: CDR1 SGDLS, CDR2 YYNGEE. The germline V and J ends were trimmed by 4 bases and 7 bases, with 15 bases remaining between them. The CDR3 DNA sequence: TGTGCCAGCAGCCCGGGGTCGGGAGGCCAGCCCCAGCATTTT. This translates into CASSPGSGGQPQHF.

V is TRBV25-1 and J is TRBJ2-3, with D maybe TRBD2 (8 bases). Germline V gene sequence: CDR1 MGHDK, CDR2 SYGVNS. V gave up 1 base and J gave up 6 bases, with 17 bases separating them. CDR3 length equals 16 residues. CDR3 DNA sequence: TGTGCCAGCAGTGAATTTCGGGAGGGGGCAGGGGATACGCAGTATTTT. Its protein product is CASSEFREGAGDTQYF.

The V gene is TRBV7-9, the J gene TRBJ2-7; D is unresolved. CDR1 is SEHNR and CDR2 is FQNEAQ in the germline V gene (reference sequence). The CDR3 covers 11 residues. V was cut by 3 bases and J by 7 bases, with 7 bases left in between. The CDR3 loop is CASSFNREQYF. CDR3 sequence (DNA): TGTGCCAGCAGCTTTAATCGGGAGCAGTACTTC.

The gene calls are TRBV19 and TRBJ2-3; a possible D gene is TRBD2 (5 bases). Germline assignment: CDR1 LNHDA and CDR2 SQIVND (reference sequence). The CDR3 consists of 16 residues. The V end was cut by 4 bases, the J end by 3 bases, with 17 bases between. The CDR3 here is CASSTFRESKTDTQYF. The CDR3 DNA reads TGTGCCAGTAGTACGTTCCGGGAAAGTAAAACAGATACGCAGTATTTT.

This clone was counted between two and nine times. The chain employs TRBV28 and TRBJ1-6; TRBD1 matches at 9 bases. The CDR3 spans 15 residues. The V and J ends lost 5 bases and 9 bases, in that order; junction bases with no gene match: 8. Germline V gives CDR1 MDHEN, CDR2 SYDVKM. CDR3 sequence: CASSGGTGLLSPLHF. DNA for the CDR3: TGTGCCAGCAGTGGAGGGACAGGGCTGCTTTCACCCCTCCACTTT.

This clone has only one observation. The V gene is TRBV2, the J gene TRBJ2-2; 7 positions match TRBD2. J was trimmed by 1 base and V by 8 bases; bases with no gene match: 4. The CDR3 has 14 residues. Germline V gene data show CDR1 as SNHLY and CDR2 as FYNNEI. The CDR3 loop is CASGLEGNTGELFF. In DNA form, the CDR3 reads TGTGCCAGCGGACTAGAGGGGAACACCGGGGAGCTGTTTTTT.

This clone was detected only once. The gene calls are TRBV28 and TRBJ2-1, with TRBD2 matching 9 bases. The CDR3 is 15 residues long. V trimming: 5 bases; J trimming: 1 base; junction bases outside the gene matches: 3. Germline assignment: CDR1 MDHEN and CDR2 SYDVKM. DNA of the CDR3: TGTGCCAGCAGTCGCGGGGGGGGTTCCTACAATGAGCAGTTCTTC. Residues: CASSRGGGSYNEQFF.

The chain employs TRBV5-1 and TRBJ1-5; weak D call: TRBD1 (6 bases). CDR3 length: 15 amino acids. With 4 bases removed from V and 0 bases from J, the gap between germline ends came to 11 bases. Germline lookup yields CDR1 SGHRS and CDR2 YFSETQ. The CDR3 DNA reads TGCGCCAGCAGCCTGGACAGCTATAGCAATCAGCCCCAGCATTTT. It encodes CASSLDSYSNQPQHF.

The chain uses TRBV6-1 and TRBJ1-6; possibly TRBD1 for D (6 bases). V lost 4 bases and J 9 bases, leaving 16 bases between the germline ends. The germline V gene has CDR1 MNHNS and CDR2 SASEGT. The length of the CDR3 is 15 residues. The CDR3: CASSGRGAAGSPLHF. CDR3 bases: TGTGCCAGCAGTGGTCGGGGGGCGGCTGGTTCACCCCTCCACTTT.